This entry describes one T cell receptor beta chain. The data belong to a study of T cell responses to AZD1222 COVID-19 vaccine. Method: immunoSEQ multiplex PCR; TCRdb's copy keeps in-frame clones and lacks some. The sample shows 200,000 to 250,000 clones, approximately 94% of them seen only once. Specimen: peripheral blood, collected 28 days after the second dose of the MenACWY control vaccine. The receptor was derived from an adult who received the MenACWY meningococcal vaccine as a control.

CDR3 sequence reads: CASSYGTELLNTEAFF. CDR3 coding DNA: TGTGCCAGCAGCTACGGGACGGAGCTACTGAACACTGAAGCTTTCTTT. The chain couples TRBV7-2 to TRBJ1-1, with a tentative D call TRBD1 (5 bases). V lost 4 bases and J 0 bases, leaving 15 bases between the germline ends. The length of the CDR3 is 16 residues. Germline CDR1 and CDR2: SGHTA and FQGNSA.